This T cell receptor (beta chain) originates from a study of blood T cell repertoires in COVID-19. The overall study: The United States, Italy and Spain provided the acute and convalescent COVID-19 samples.

This CDR3 has 15 amino acids. Germline CDR1 and CDR2: SGHTA and FQGNSA. Trimming took 2 bases from V and 10 from J; bases not matched to a gene: 7. Original data processing: Amplification from reference gene primers served as the basis for estimated nucleated cell counts. Assay used: immunoSEQ multiplex PCR; TCRdb lists only in-frame clones, some missing. V and J calls and clone size are copied from that table; D and trimming were computed from the DNA. The sample includes approximately 50,000 clones, roughly 83% of them seen just once. This clone occurred once. This sequence originates from a human donor in a cohort sampled during active COVID-19. This chain links TRBV7-2 with TRBJ2-1; 11 nucleotides align to TRBD2. Sequencing was done on a sample of peripheral blood. The CDR3 sequence: CASSLTTSGILEQFF. In DNA form, the CDR3 reads TGTGCCAGCAGCTTAACGACTAGCGGGATCTTAGAGCAGTTCTTC.